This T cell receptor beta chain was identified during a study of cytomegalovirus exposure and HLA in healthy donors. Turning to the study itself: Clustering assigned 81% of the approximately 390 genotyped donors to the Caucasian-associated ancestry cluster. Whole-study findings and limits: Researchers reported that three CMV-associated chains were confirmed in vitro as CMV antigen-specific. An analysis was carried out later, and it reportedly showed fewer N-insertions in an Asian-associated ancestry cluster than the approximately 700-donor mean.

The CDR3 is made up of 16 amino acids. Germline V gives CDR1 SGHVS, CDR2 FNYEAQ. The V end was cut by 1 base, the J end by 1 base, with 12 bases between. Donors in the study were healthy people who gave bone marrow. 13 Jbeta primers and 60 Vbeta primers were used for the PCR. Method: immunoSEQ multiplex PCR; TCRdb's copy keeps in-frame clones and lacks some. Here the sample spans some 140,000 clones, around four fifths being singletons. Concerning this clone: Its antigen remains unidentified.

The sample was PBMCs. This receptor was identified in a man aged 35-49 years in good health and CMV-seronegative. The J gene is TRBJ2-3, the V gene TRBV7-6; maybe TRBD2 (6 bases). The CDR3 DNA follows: TGTGCCAGCAGCTTAGTTTCGGGGGACGGCACAGATACGCAGTATTTT. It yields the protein CASSLVSGDGTDTQYF. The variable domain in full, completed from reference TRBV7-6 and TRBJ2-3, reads GAGVSQSPRYKVTKRGQDVALRCDPISGHVSLYWYRQALGQGPEFLTYFNYEAQQDKSGLPNDRFSAERPEGSISTLTIQRTEQRDSAMYRCASSLVSGDGTDTQYFGPGTRLTVL.